This is a list of T cell receptor beta chains from one sample in a study of tumor-infiltrating lymphocytes in primary liver carcinoma. MiXCR, applied by TCRdb to the multiplex PCR reads, yields one record per CDR3 protein. Here the sample spans fewer than 400,000 distinct CDR3 sequences, 45% to 70% being singletons. The sample taken for sequencing was peripheral blood. These receptors were obtained from a woman between 25 and 40 years old with primary liver carcinoma and hepatitis B virus infection. The CDR3 runs from the conserved cysteine through the conserved F or W. Fields, in order: D gene, J gene, clone size, V gene, CDR3 protein, CDR3 DNA. D genes are given only for firm matches. A row's size may be missing; if present it is once, few, many or a size class.

. | TRBJ1-1 | . | TRBV6-5 | CVSSYGGMNIEAFF | TGTGTCAGCAGTTACGGCGGGATGAACATTGAAGCTTTCTTT
TRBD1 | TRBJ2-6 | . | TRBV7-9 | CASTPGTAGANVLTF | TGTGCCAGCACCCCCGGGACAGCTGGGGCCAACGTCCTGACTTTC
. | TRBJ2-1 | . | TRBV11-2 | CAGSLQSTEQLF | TGTGCCGGCAGCTTACAGAGCACTGAGCAGTTATTC
TRBD2 | TRBJ2-4 | . | TRBV28 | CASLPLTSGDKNIQYF | TGTGCCAGCCTCCCCTTGACTAGCGGGGATAAAAACATTCAGTACTTC
. | TRBJ1-2 | few | TRBV5-4 | CASSFSSQYQF | TGTGCCAGCAGCTTCTCCAGTCAGTACCAATTC
. | TRBJ2-7 | . | TRBV7-8 | CASSVIAGSRGEQYF | TGTGCCAGCAGCGTAATCGCGGGGAGCCGGGGGGAGCAGTACTTC
. | TRBJ2-7 | . | TRBV6-2/TRBV6-3 | CASRLAGRSYEQYF | TGTGCCAGCAGACTTGCGGGGAGGAGTTACGAGCAGTACTTC
TRBD2 | TRBJ2-3 | . | TRBV11-2 | CAISLGGRVGDTQYF | TGTGCCATCAGCTTGGGTGGGAGGGTAGGGGATACGCAGTATTTT
TRBD1 | TRBJ2-2 | . | TRBV7-2 | CASSPGTGAGELFF | TGTGCCAGCAGCCCGGGGACAGGAGCCGGGGAGCTGTTTTTT
. | TRBJ2-7 | . | TRBV5-4 | CASSSAGQNYEQYF | TGTGCCAGCAGCTCGGCGGGACAGAACTACGAGCAGTACTTC
. | TRBJ2-1 | . | TRBV12-3/TRBV12-4 | CASRPRNEQFF | TGTGCCAGCAGGCCTCGCAATGAGCAGTTCTTC
TRBD2 | TRBJ2-1 | . | TRBV11-2 | CASSFGTTLRSEQFF | TGTGCCAGCAGCTTCGGGACTACACTTCGCTCTGAGCAGTTCTTC
. | TRBJ1-5 | many | TRBV6-1 | CASSDRGGQPQHF | TGTGCCAGCAGTGACAGGGGAGGGCAGCCCCAGCATTTT
. | TRBJ2-1 | . | TRBV12-3/TRBV12-4 | CASSFTGTEQFF | TGTGCCAGCAGTTTCACGGGTACCGAGCAGTTCTTC
TRBD2 | TRBJ2-5 | . | TRBV5-1 | CASSFPRGSGRNKETQYF | TGCGCCAGCAGCTTTCCCCGGGGTAGCGGGAGAAATAAAGAGACCCAGTACTTC
. | TRBJ2-7 | . | TRBV6-2/TRBV6-3 | CASSYGGGSGNSCEQYF | TGTGCCAGCAGTTACGGGGGCGGATCGGGGAATTCCTGCGAGCAGTACTTC
. | TRBJ2-3 | few | TRBV14 | CASSQDRVTRPDTQYF | TGTGCCAGCAGCCAAGATCGTGTGACTAGACCAGATACGCAGTATTTT
. | TRBJ1-1 | many | TRBV13 | CASSSGAYGTEAFF | TGTGCCAGCAGCTCCGGGGCGTACGGCACTGAAGCTTTCTTT
. | TRBJ2-7 | many | TRBV12-3/TRBV12-4 | CASSTQGYVVHEQYF | TGTGCCAGCAGTACCCAGGGGTATGTCGTCCACGAGCAGTACTTC
TRBD2 | TRBJ2-5 | few | TRBV30 | CAWSGDYLWETQYF | TGTGCCTGGAGTGGGGACTACCTGTGGGAGACCCAGTACTTC
. | TRBJ2-5 | many | TRBV12-3/TRBV12-4 | CASSGGGRLQETQYF | TGTGCCAGCAGTGGGGGGGGGCGCTTACAAGAGACCCAGTACTTC
TRBD2 | TRBJ2-1 | . | TRBV7-9 | CANSPPSGSQSGNEQFF | TGTGCCAACAGCCCGCCCAGCGGGAGCCAGAGTGGCAATGAGCAGTTCTTC
. | TRBJ1-5 | . | TRBV28 | CASSFPSGGASNQPQHF | TGTGCCAGCAGTTTCCCCTCGGGGGGCGCTAGCAATCAGCCCCAGCATTTT
. | TRBJ2-3 | . | TRBV6-2/TRBV6-3 | CASSYRGAGYGSDTQYF | TGTGCCAGCAGTTACAGGGGGGCCGGCTATGGTTCGGATACGCAGTATTTT
. | TRBJ2-2 | . | TRBV11-2 | CANGPRQAANTGELFF | TGTGCCAACGGTCCCCGACAGGCCGCGAACACTGGGGAGCTGTTTTTT
TRBD1 | TRBJ1-1 | medium-sized | TRBV11-2 | CASSTSSGTGTEAFF | TGTGCCAGCAGCACCAGTTCCGGGACAGGGACTGAAGCTTTCTTT
TRBD1 | TRBJ1-1 | . | TRBV5-4 | CASSPSVDREGEAFF | TGTGCCAGCAGCCCGTCCGTGGACAGGGAGGGGGAAGCTTTCTTT
TRBD2 | TRBJ2-1 | . | TRBV12-3/TRBV12-4 | CASRTGTRPLGEQIF | TGTGCCAGCAGGACCGGGACTAGACCCCTGGGAGAGCAGATCTTC
. | TRBJ1-4 | many | TRBV29-1 | CSVRQPPEEKLFF | TGCAGCGTGCGACAGCCCCCGGAGGAAAAACTGTTTTTT
. | TRBJ1-5 | few | TRBV4-3 | CASSQDWQNNQPQHF | TGCGCCAGCAGCCAAGATTGGCAAAATAATCAGCCCCAGCATTTT
TRBD1 | TRBJ1-1 | many | TRBV29-1 | CSVGQAGMNTEAFF | TGCAGCGTGGGACAGGCAGGAATGAACACTGAAGCTTTCTTT
TRBD1 | TRBJ2-4 | once | TRBV6-6 | CASTYEGQGGNIQYF | TGTGCCAGCACTTACGAGGGACAGGGGGGGAACATCCAGTACTTC
. | TRBJ2-7 | . | TRBV7-2 | CASSLREGLTYEQYF | TGTGCCAGCAGCTTAAGGGAAGGCCTAACCTACGAGCAGTACTTC
. | TRBJ2-5 | . | TRBV6-1 | CAEGRAYQGTQYF | TGTGCTGAGGGGCGGGCCTACCAAGGGACCCAGTACTTC
. | TRBJ1-2 | once | TRBV12-5 | CTSGPPGLNYSYTF | TGTACTAGTGGTCCCCCCGGGCTTAACTATAGCTACACCTTC